This T cell receptor beta chain was profiled in a study of shared clonotypes between healthy human individuals. Findings and caveats of the study: Generally, naive subsets came out with larger estimated richness than memory subsets.

Cells designated naive CD8 were CD45RO-negative and were positively selected for CCR7, with terminally differentiated effector memory CD45RA+ cells excluded. Comment on this clone: Antigen unknown.

CDR1 and CDR2 from the germline V gene are MNHNY and SVGAGI (reference sequence). The V end lost 6 bases, the J end lost 2 bases, and 8 bases lay between the germline ends. The CDR3 is 13 amino acids. Genomic DNA belonging to each subset was distributed in equal measure over several immunoSEQ plates. TCRdb keeps only in-frame clones here, not all; method: immunoSEQ multiplex PCR. The data hold about 580,000 clones, with roughly 98% observed a single time. The specimen was naive CD8+ T cells sorted from blood. V gene TRBV6-6 combines with J gene TRBJ2-1; the D call may be TRBD1 or TRBD2 (5 bases each). The TCR comes from a man aged 25 to 40 in good health. The CDR3 spells CASSSGPYNEQFF. CDR3 nucleotide sequence: TGTGCCAGCAGCTCGGGGCCCTACAATGAGCAGTTCTTC.